This T cell receptor (beta chain) was recovered during a study of T cell responses to AZD1222 COVID-19 vaccine. The wider study: The study pooled second doses at about 4 or about 12 weeks. General observations from the study: Reportedly, nearly half of unique spike TCRs recognized epitopes outside B.1.351/B.1.1.7 mutations. CD4 TCRs associated with vaccination spanned spike, dominating at 160-218 and 743-854.

The germline V and J ends were trimmed by 4 bases and 5 bases, with 9 bases remaining between them. The germline CDR1 and CDR2 sequences are SGDLS and YYNGEE. The CDR3 contains 12 residues. Repertoires were generated with immunoSEQ multiplex PCR, while TCRdb's copy carries only in-frame clones and drops some. The table lists approximately 200,000 clones, around nine tenths of them singletons. A single count supports this clone. Its antigen is not known. Other nucleotide sequences in the sample specify the same CDR3. V gene TRBV9 combines with J gene TRBJ1-1; D not certain. The sequence was obtained from an adult in good health. The source was peripheral blood, collected on day 0 of AZD1222 vaccination. In DNA, the CDR3 is TGTGCCAGCAGCTCTGGGGTAACTGAAGCTTTCTTT. It yields the protein CASSSGVTEAFF.